This T cell receptor beta chain was recorded in a study of T cells in Graves' hyperthyroidism and ophthalmopathy. Study details: Peripheral blood samples were taken at initial diagnosis, prior to any treatment.

In this sample, this clonotype turned up a few times. This CDR3 is 15 amino acids long. Unmatched junction bases numbered 11, after V lost 7 bases and J lost 6 bases. Germline V gene lookup returns CDR1 SGHVS and CDR2 FNYEAQ. RNA transcripts provided the source from which TCR beta CDR3 regions were amplified. First-round RT-PCR targeting the TCR CDR3 was performed with the HTBI primer set. Each CDR3 protein gets one entry after TCRdb re-called the multiplex PCR reads with MiXCR. The repertoire consists of 300,000 to 350,000 distinct CDR3 sequences, with around a sixth occurring once and the leading ten covering around a third.

The chain recombines TRBV7-6 with TRBJ1-5, with 8 positions matching TRBD1. This sequence originates from a man aged 25-45 years with Graves' hyperthyroidism. The sequencing input was blood. CDR3 nucleotide sequence: TGTGCCAGCATCCAAGGGGGGACAGGATGTCAGCCCCAGCATTTT. This codes for CASIQGGTGCQPQHF. Full variable domain (outside the CDR3, taken from reference TRBV7-6 and TRBJ1-5): GAGVSQSPRYKVTKRGQDVALRCDPISGHVSLYWYRQALGQGPEFLTYFNYEAQQDKSGLPNDRFSAERPEGSISTLTIQRTEQRDSAMYRCASIQGGTGCQPQHFGDGTRLSIL.